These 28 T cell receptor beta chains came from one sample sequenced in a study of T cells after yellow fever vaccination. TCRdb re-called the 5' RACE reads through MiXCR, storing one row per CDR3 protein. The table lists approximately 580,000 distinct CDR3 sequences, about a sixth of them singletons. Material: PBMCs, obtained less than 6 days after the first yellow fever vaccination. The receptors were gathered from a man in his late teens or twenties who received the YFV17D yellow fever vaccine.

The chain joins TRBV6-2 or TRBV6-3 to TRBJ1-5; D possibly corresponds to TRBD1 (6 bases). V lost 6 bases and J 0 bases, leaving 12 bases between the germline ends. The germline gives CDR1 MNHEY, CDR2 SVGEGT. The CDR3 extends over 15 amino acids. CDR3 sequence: CASRRDTFSNQPQHF. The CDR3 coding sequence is TGTGCCAGCAGAAGGGACACCTTTAGCAATCAGCCCCAGCATTTT.

The CDR3 bases are TGTGCCAGCAGCCAAGAAACAGGGGTTGGCTACACCTTC. Translating gives CASSQETGVGYTF. The rearrangement links TRBV3-1 to TRBJ1-2, with 7 bases matching TRBD1. Trimming removed 0 bases from V and 7 bases from J; junction bases left unmatched: 2. Germline V gene sequence: CDR1 LGHDT, CDR2 YNNKEL (reference sequence). This CDR3 comprises 13 residues.

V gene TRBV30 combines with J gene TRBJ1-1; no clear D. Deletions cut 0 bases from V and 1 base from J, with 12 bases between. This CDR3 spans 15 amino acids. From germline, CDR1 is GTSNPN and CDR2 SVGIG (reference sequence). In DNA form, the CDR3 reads TGTGCCTGGAGTGTAAGTGGTAGTTGGAACACTGAAGCTTTCTTT. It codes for CAWSVSGSWNTEAFF.

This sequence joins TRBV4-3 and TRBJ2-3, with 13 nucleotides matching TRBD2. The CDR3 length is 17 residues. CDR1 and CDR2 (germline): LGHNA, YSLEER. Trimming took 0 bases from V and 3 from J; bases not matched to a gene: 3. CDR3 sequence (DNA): TGCGCCAGCAGCCAAGACCGGGGACTAGCGGGGACAGATACGCAGTATTTT. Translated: CASSQDRGLAGTDTQYF.

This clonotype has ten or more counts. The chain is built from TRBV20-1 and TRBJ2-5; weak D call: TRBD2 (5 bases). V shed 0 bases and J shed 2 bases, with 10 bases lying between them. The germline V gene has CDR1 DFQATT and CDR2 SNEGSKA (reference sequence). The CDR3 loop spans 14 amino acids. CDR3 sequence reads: CSARESGKQETQYF. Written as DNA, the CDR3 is TGCAGTGCTAGAGAGTCCGGGAAGCAAGAGACCCAGTACTTC.

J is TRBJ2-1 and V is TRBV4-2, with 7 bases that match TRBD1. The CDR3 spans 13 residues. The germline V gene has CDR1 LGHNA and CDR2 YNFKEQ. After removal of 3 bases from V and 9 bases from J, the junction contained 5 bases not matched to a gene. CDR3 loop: CASSQAGGVEQFF. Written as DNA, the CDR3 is TGTGCCAGCAGCCAGGCAGGGGGAGTTGAGCAGTTCTTC.

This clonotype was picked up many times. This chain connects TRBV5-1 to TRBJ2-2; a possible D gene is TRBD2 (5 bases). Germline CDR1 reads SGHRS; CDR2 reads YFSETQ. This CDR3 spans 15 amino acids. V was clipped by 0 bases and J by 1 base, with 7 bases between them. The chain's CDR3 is CASSLGAVNTGELFF. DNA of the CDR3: TGCGCCAGCAGCTTGGGAGCGGTGAACACCGGGGAGCTGTTTTTT.

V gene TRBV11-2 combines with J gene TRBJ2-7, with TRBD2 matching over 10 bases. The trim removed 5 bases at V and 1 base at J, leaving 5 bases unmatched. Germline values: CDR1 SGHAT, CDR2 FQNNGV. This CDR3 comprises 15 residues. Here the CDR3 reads CASSEGLAHSYEQYV. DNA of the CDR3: TGTGCCAGCAGCGAGGGACTAGCGCATTCCTACGAGCAGTACGTC.

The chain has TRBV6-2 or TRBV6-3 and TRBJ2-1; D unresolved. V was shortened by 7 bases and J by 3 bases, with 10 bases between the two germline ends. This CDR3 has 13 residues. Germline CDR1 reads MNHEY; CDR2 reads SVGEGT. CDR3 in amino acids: CASTDGDYNEQFF. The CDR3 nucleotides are TGTGCCAGCACCGACGGTGACTACAATGAGCAGTTCTTC.

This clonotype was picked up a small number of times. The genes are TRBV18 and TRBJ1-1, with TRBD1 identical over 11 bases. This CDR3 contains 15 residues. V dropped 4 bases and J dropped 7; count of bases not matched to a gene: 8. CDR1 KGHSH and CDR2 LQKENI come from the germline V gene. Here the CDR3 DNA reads TGTGCCAGCTCACTCGGACAGGGGGCTTTGGTTGAAGCTTTCTTT. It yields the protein CASSLGQGALVEAFF.

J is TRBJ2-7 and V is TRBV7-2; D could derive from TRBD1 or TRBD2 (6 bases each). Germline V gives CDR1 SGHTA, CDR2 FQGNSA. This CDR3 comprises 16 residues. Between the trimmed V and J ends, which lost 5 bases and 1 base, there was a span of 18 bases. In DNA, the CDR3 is TGTGCCAGCAGCCCCGGGGTAACGGGGGCTTCCTACGAGCAGTACTTC. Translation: CASSPGVTGASYEQYF.

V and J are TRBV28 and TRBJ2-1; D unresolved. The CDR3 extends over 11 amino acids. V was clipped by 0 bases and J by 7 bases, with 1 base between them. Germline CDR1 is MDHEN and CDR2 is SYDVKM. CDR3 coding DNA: TGTGCCAGCAGTTTATGGAATGAGCAGTTCTTC. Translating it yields CASSLWNEQFF.

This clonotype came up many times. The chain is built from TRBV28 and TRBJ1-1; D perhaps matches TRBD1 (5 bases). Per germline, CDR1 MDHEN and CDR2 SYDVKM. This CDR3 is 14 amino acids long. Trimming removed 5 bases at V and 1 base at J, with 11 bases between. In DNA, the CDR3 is TGTGCCAGCAGTCTCACGGGGGAGAACACTGAAGCTTTCTTT. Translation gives CASSLTGENTEAFF.

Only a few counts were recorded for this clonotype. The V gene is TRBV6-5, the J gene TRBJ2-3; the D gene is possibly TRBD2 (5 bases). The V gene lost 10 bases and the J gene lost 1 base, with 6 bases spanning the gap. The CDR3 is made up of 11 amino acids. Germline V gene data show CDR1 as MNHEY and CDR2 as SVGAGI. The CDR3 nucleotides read TGTGCCACCGGGGGCACAGATACGCAGTATTTT. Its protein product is CATGGTDTQYF.

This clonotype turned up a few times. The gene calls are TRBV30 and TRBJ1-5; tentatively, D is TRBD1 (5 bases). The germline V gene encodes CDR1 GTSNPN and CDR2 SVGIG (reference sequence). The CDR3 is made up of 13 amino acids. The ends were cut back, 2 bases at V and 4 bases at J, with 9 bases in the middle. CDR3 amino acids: CAWSREGNQPQHF. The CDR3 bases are TGTGCCTGGAGTAGGGAGGGGAATCAGCCCCAGCATTTT. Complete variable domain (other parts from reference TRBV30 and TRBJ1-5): SQTIHQWPATLVQPVGSPLSLECTVEGTSNPNLYWYRQAAGRGLQLLFYSVGIGQISSEVPQNLSASRPQDRQFILSSKKLLLSDSGFYLCAWSREGNQPQHFGDGTRLSIL.

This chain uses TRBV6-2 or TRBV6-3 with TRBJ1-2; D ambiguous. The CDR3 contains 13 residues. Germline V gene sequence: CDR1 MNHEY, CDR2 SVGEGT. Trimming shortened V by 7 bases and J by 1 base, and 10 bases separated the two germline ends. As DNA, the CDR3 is TGTGCCAGCAAAGAGGACGGTAACTATGGCTACACCTTC. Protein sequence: CASKEDGNYGYTF.

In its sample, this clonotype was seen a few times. The CDR3 here is CASSLELAGVDEQFF. As DNA, the CDR3 is TGTGCCAGCAGCTTAGAGCTAGCGGGGGTTGATGAGCAGTTCTTC. J is TRBJ2-1 and V is TRBV11-2, with TRBD2 identical over 10 bases. The germline V gene has CDR1 SGHAT and CDR2 FQNNGV. V shed 0 bases and J 8 bases; nucleotides not matched to a gene: 4. This CDR3 is built from 15 residues.

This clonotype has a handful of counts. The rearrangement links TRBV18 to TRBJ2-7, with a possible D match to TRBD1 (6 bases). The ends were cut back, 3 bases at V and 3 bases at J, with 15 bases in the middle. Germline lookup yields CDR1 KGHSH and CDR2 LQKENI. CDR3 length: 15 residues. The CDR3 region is CASSPTGNLYYEQYF. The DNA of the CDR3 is TGTGCCAGCTCACCCACAGGGAACCTCTACTACGAGCAGTACTTC.

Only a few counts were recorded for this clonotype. CDR3 region: CASSQRQISGNTIYF. CDR3 bases: TGTGCCAGCAGCCAACGACAAATCTCTGGAAACACCATATATTTT. This chain links TRBV3-1 with TRBJ1-3; D gene unclear. Trimming took 2 bases from V and 0 from J, leaving 8 bases between them. This CDR3 contains 15 residues. From germline, CDR1 is LGHDT and CDR2 YNNKEL (reference sequence).

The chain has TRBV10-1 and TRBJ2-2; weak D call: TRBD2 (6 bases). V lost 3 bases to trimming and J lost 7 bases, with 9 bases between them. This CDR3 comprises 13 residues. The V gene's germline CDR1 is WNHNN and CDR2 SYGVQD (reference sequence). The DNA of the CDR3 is TGCGCCAGCAGTGACTCCGGGGGCGGGGAGCTGTTTTTT. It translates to CASSDSGGGELFF.

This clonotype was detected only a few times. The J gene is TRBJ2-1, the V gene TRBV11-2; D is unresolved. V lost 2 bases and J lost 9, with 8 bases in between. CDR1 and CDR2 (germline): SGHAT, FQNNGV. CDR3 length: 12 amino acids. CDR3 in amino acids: CASSLLLVEQFF. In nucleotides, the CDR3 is TGTGCCAGCAGCTTATTACTGGTTGAGCAGTTCTTC.

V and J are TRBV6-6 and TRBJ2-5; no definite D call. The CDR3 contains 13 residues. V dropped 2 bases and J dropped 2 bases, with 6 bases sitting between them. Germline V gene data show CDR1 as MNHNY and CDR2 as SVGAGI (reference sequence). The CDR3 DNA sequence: TGTGCCAGCAGTTACGCGCGGCAAGAGACCCAGTACTTC. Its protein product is CASSYARQETQYF.

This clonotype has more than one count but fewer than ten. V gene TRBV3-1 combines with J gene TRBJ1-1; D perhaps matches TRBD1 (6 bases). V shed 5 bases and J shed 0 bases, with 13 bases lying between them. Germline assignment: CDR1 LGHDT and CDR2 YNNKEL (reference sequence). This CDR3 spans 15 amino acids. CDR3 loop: CASSSTGFMNTEAFF. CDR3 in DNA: TGTGCCAGCAGCTCTACAGGGTTTATGAACACTGAAGCTTTCTTT. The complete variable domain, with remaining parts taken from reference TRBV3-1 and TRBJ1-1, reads DTAVSQTPKYLVTQMGNDKSIKCEQNLGHDTMYWYKQDSKKFLKIMFSYNNKELIINETVPNRFSPKSPDKAHLNLHINSLELGDSAVYFCASSSTGFMNTEAFFGQGTRLTVV.

The CDR3 protein is CASQGHQNTDTQYF. DNA of the CDR3: TGTGCCAGCCAGGGCCACCAAAACACAGATACGCAGTATTTT. This chain joins TRBV6-7 and TRBJ2-3; D is possibly TRBD1 (5 bases). TRBV6-7 is marked as an open reading frame, function uncertain. V lost 8 bases and J lost 2, with 14 bases in between. The CDR3 has 14 amino acids.

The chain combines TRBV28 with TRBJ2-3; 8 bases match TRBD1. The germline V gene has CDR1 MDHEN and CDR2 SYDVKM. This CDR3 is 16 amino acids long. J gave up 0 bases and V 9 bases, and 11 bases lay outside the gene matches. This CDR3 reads CASLGPTGVSTDTQYF. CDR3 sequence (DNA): TGTGCCAGTCTGGGCCCGACAGGGGTCAGCACAGATACGCAGTATTTT.

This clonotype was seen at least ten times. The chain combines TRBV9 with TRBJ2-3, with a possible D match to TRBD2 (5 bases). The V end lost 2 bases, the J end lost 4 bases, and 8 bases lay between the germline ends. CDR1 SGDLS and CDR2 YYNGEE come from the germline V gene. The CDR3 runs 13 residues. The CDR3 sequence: CASSVLAADTQYF. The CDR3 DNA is TGTGCCAGCAGCGTCCTAGCTGCAGATACGCAGTATTTT.

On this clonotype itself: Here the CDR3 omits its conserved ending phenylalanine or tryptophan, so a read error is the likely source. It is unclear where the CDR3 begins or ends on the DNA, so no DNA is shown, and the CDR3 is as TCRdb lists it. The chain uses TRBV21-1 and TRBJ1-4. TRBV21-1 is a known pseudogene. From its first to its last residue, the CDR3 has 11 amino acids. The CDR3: CASSIYSARLI.

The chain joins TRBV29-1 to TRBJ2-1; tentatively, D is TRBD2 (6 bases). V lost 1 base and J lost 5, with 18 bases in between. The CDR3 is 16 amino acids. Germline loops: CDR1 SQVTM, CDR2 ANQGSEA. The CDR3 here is CSVEAYRAGENNEQFF. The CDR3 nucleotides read TGCAGCGTTGAAGCCTATCGAGCGGGCGAAAACAATGAGCAGTTCTTC.